The clone carrying this T cell receptor (beta chain) showed up just a few times. Its antigen is unknown. With V trimmed by 8 bases and J by 1 base, 6 bases remained unmatched. Germline V gene sequence: CDR1 SGHAT, CDR2 FQNNGV. The CDR3 totals 14 residues. Unique molecular identifiers were present on the cDNA, which also gained a universal primer site by template switching. MiXCR was run by TCRdb on the 5' RACE reads, yielding one entry per CDR3 protein. Here the sample spans 350,000 to 600,000 distinct CDR3 sequences, approximately 15% being singletons. The record originates from a study of identical twins. Study results and limitations: Within beta out-of-frame sequences, the excess sharing observed between twins was weaker.

The data were also submitted as part of a second study, on yellow fever vaccine responses in identical twins. As that study records: Vaccine T cell responses of twins reportedly seemed partly convergent and partly personalized.

The specimen was CD4+ T cells sorted from blood. The V call is TRBV11-2, the J call TRBJ2-3; 7 bases align to TRBD2. This sequence was found in a woman in her late teens or twenties in good health. CDR3 nucleotide sequence: TGTGCCAGCGCCCTTGCGGGGGGCACAGATACGCAGTATTTT. Its protein is CASALAGGTDTQYF.